These 18 T cell receptor beta chains were sequenced from one sample in a study of human T cells and chemical hapten exposure. TCRdb passed the RACE reads through MiXCR, listing each CDR3 protein once. The data contain 87,000 or so distinct CDR3 sequences, roughly 8.8% of them singletons. The time point here: pre-sensitization, week 0. The sample's treatment: therapeutic diphenylcyclopropenone sensitization with weekly scalp DPC. The material sequenced was whole blood, taken in connection with sensitization to the hapten diphenylcyclopropenone (DPC). The receptors shown here come from a woman in her 40s with alopecia areata. Some clones in this sample may be carry-over from other donors' samples.

This clonotype has ten or more counts. The V call is TRBV7-6, the J call TRBJ1-3, with TRBD1 identical over 7 bases. The V gene end was trimmed by 5 bases and the J gene end by 3 bases; junction bases not matched to a gene: 7. The germline V gene has CDR1 SGHVS and CDR2 FNYEAQ. The CDR3 sequence is 15 residues long. CDR3: CASSPGGSVGNTIYF. For the CDR3, the DNA is TGTGCCAGCAGCCCAGGGGGTTCGGTTGGAAACACCATATATTTT.

This clonotype was counted ten times or more. V is TRBV7-9 and J is TRBJ2-1, with D hard to call. Germline V gives CDR1 SEHNR, CDR2 FQNEAQ (reference sequence). V was cut by 6 bases and J by 9 bases, with 12 bases left in between. The CDR3 is 12 residues long. The CDR3 reads CASSLGRTEQFF. CDR3 nucleotides: TGTGCCAGCAGTCTGGGTAGAACTGAGCAGTTCTTC.

This clonotype was seen repeatedly, ten times or more. V and J are TRBV18 and TRBJ2-3; a weak D match, TRBD1 (5 bases). Trimming removed 4 bases from V and 4 bases from J, with 9 bases in between. Germline-derived CDR1 and CDR2 are KGHSH and LQKENI. The CDR3 contains 13 residues. The CDR3 region is CASSRGWSDTQYF. CDR3 nucleotide sequence: TGTGCCAGCTCACGGGGCTGGTCAGATACGCAGTATTTT.

This clonotype has a count of ten or more. The rearrangement joins TRBV9 to TRBJ1-6; D is unresolved. The CDR3 has 13 amino acids. The germline V gene has CDR1 SGDLS and CDR2 YYNGEE. The V end lost 0 bases, the J end lost 7 bases, and 5 bases lay between the germline ends. Here the CDR3 DNA reads TGTGCCAGCAGCGTAGATTGGAATTCACCCCTCCACTTT. This encodes CASSVDWNSPLHF.

Ten or more counts support this clonotype. The chain carries TRBV5-1 and TRBJ2-1; D is perhaps TRBD2 (5 bases). Looked up from germline, CDR1 is SGHRS and CDR2 is YFSETQ. Trimming shortened V by 0 bases and J by 2 bases, and 9 bases separated the two germline ends. CDR3 length: 15 amino acids. The CDR3 nucleotides are TGCGCCAGCAGCTTGGTCTCCGGGGCCTACAATGAGCAGTTCTTC. This codes for CASSLVSGAYNEQFF.

This clonotype occurred a few times. The chain combines TRBV7-9 with TRBJ1-5; D gene uncertain. From germline, CDR1 is SEHNR and CDR2 FQNEAQ (reference sequence). Trimming cost V 5 bases and J 6 bases, with 11 bases left between them. The CDR3 length is 13 residues. In DNA, the CDR3 is TGTGCCAGCAGCCTAGAGGTCTCTCAGCCCCAGCATTTT. Protein sequence: CASSLEVSQPQHF.

This clonotype was detected many times. The chain recombines TRBV7-2 with TRBJ2-3, with 7 bases aligning to TRBD1. The V and J ends lost 3 bases and 1 base, in that order; junction bases with no gene match: 4. The length of the CDR3 is 15 residues. Germline V CDR1 and CDR2: SGHTA, FQGNSA. The CDR3 region is CASSFSGQGTDTQYF. Here the CDR3 DNA reads TGTGCCAGCAGCTTCTCCGGACAGGGCACAGATACGCAGTATTTT. The variable domain in full, with the rest retrieved from reference TRBV7-2 and TRBJ2-3, is GAGVSQSPSNKVTEKGKDVELRCDPISGHTALYWYRQSLGQGLEFLIYFQGNSAPDKSGLPSDRFSAERTGGSVSTLTIQRTQQEDSAVYLCASSFSGQGTDTQYFGPGTRLTVL.

This clonotype was detected only a few times. This sequence joins TRBV12-3 or TRBV12-4 and TRBJ2-7; 8 nucleotides align to TRBD1. The CDR3 spans 15 residues. Trimming cost V 3 bases and J 6 bases; bases outside gene matches: 10. CDR3 sequence (DNA): TGTGCCAGCAGTTTGCAGGTCGGACAGGGCAGCGAGCAGTACTTC. Protein product: CASSLQVGQGSEQYF.

The rearrangement links TRBV6-6 to TRBJ2-3; the match to TRBD2 covers 14 bases. The CDR3 length is 23 residues. J lost 5 bases, V lost 0 bases, and 22 bases had no gene match. From germline, CDR1 is MNHNY and CDR2 SVGAGI (reference sequence). The CDR3 bases are TGTGCCAGCAGTTACTCCACCGGAAAAGGTTTCCCCGGGACTAGCGGGGGCCTAGATACGCAGTATTTT. It encodes CASSYSTGKGFPGTSGGLDTQYF.

For the CDR3, the DNA is TGTGCCAGCAGCCCTGGCCCCGCGATTGGGGGCTACACCTTC. Encoded protein: CASSPGPAIGGYTF. The chain employs TRBV9 and TRBJ1-2; no definite D call. Germline loops: CDR1 SGDLS, CDR2 YYNGEE. The V and J ends lost 4 bases and 8 bases respectively, with 18 bases between them. CDR3 length equals 14 residues.

The rearrangement uses TRBV3-1 and TRBJ2-5; 7 nucleotides match TRBD1. This CDR3 spans 16 amino acids. Germline V gene sequence: CDR1 LGHDT, CDR2 YNNKEL (reference sequence). The V segment lost 1 base and the J segment 1 base; nucleotides outside the gene matches: 6. The CDR3 coding sequence is TGTGCCAGCAGCCAAGCCTGGGACAGAGCCCAAGAGACCCAGTACTTC. The encoded protein is CASSQAWDRAQETQYF.

This clonotype came up many times. The chain couples TRBV5-1 to TRBJ2-1, with 9 bases matching TRBD1. CDR1 and CDR2 from the germline V gene are SGHRS and YFSETQ. The junction had 8 bases not matched to a gene; V was cut back by 1 base and J by 6 bases. This CDR3 has 16 amino acids. The CDR3 nucleotides are TGCGCCAGCAGCTTGAGTGGGGACAGGGTAATCAATGAGCAGTTCTTC. Amino acids: CASSLSGDRVINEQFF.

At least ten counts were recorded for this clonotype. The chain uses TRBV4-1 and TRBJ1-5; 7 nucleotides line up with TRBD1. The CDR3 spans 15 residues. Germline V gene sequence: CDR1 MGHRA, CDR2 YSYEKL. V trimming: 3 bases; J trimming: 2 bases; junction bases outside the gene matches: 4. The CDR3 bases are TGCGCCAGCAGCCACCCAGGGGGGGGCAATCAGCCCCAGCATTTT. Translating gives CASSHPGGGNQPQHF.

This clonotype appeared many times. The chain joins TRBV4-2 to TRBJ2-1; a weak D match, TRBD2 (6 bases). V shed 4 bases and J shed 1 base, with 11 bases lying between them. The CDR3 spans 15 residues. Per germline, CDR1 LGHNA and CDR2 YNFKEQ. CDR3 in DNA: TGTGCCAGCAGCCGGGGGGAAGCGTCCTACAATGAGCAGTTCTTC. Amino acids: CASSRGEASYNEQFF.

This clonotype was detected many times. The chain couples TRBV5-5 to TRBJ1-2; D not certain. This CDR3 is built from 16 residues. Germline V gene lookup returns CDR1 SGHKS and CDR2 YYEKEE (reference sequence). V lost 0 bases to trimming and J lost 4 bases, with 16 bases between them. The CDR3 loop is CASSLGFDGYFYGYTF. DNA for the CDR3: TGTGCCAGCAGCTTGGGATTCGATGGGTACTTCTATGGCTACACCTTC.

This clonotype was counted only a few times. The chain employs TRBV6-2 or TRBV6-3 and TRBJ1-2; 8 nucleotides match TRBD1. V was pared by 6 bases and J by 8 bases, with 11 bases of the junction left unmatched. There are 14 residues in the CDR3. Germline V gene sequence: CDR1 MNHEY, CDR2 SVGEGT. The CDR3 bases are TGTGCCAGCAGACGAAGCGGACAGGGACAAGGCTACACCTTC. Protein sequence: CASRRSGQGQGYTF.

This clonotype was picked up many times. The chain uses TRBV18 and TRBJ1-1; D not resolved. The CDR3 sequence is 15 residues long. Trimming took off 3 bases at V and 1 base at J, with 12 bases between the two ends. The V gene's germline CDR1 is KGHSH and CDR2 LQKENI. The CDR3 spells CASSPDLISNTEAFF. As DNA, the CDR3 is TGTGCCAGCTCACCTGATTTAATATCGAACACTGAAGCTTTCTTT.

The sample holds many counts of this clonotype. The chain uses TRBV7-6 and TRBJ1-1; D is unresolved. The V end lost 5 bases, the J end lost 1 base, and 8 bases lay between the germline ends. Germline CDR1 is SGHVS and CDR2 is FNYEAQ. There are 13 residues in the CDR3. This chain's CDR3 is CASSVDRNTEAFF. The CDR3 DNA reads TGTGCCAGCAGCGTTGATAGGAACACTGAAGCTTTCTTT.